This T cell receptor beta chain was observed in a study of neoadjuvant anti-PD-1 for oral cavity cancer. Study in general: Non-progressing patients received a fourth nivolumab dose near day 43, then surgery on days 50-56. The study's findings and limits: TCR analyses covered only a few patients per response group.

Some clones are missing from TCRdb's copy, which holds only in-frame ones; the method was immunoSEQ multiplex PCR. The data show 65,000 to 95,000 clones, about 84% seen once. The V gene lost 6 bases and the J gene lost 8 bases, with 14 bases spanning the gap. Looked up from germline, CDR1 is MNHEY and CDR2 is SVGAGI. The CDR3 is 13 amino acids. As concerns this clone: Its antigen remains unidentified.

Specimen: PBMCs, collected before nivolumab (anti-PD-1) treatment. This TCR was recovered from a person between 40 and 85 years old with oral cavity squamous cell carcinoma. The chain links TRBV6-5 to TRBJ2-1, with D tentatively TRBD1 (5 bases). The CDR3 is CASRMGRVYEQFF. Written as DNA, the CDR3 is TGTGCCAGCAGAATGGGCAGGGTCTATGAGCAGTTCTTC.